A single sample is the source of the 16 T cell receptor beta chains below, sequenced in a study of blood T cell repertoires in COVID-19. Only in-frame clones appear in the TCRdb table, and some are missing; sequencing was by immunoSEQ multiplex PCR. The sample contains a few hundred thousand clones, 85% of which appear only once. The sequenced material came from peripheral blood. The source is a woman between 18 and 29 years old with acute or convalescent COVID-19.

This sequence joins TRBV7-9 and TRBJ2-7; D is ambiguous. Germline V CDR1 and CDR2: SEHNR, FQNEAQ (reference sequence). Trimming removed 5 bases from V and 4 bases from J, with 12 bases in between. This CDR3 region has 13 residues. CDR3 DNA sequence: TGTGCCAGCAGCCTACAGAATTATTACGAGCAGTACTTC. Translating gives CASSLQNYYEQYF.

The J gene is TRBJ1-5, the V gene TRBV6-1; weak D call: TRBD1 (6 bases). Germline V gene sequence: CDR1 MNHNS, CDR2 SASEGT. Trimming left V 0 bases short and J 7 bases short, with 13 bases between. There are 15 residues in the CDR3. The CDR3 loop is CASSEAPGGGQPQHF. In nucleotides, the CDR3 is TGTGCCAGCAGTGAAGCGCCGGGGGGCGGGCAGCCCCAGCATTTT.

The chain uses TRBV2 and TRBJ2-1; D uncertain. The CDR3 has 14 residues. In germline, CDR1 is SNHLY, CDR2 FYNNEI. V was pared by 7 bases and J by 4 bases, with 14 bases between. CDR3 region: CASTIALDYNEQFF. The CDR3 DNA reads TGTGCCAGCACTATAGCATTAGATTACAATGAGCAGTTCTTC.

The rearrangement uses TRBV5-6 and TRBJ1-3; D is unresolved. Germline assignment: CDR1 SGHDT and CDR2 YYEEEE. Trimming cost V 5 bases and J 6 bases, with 15 bases left between them. The CDR3 has 14 amino acids. The DNA for the CDR3 is TGTGCCAGCAGACCAGGCCCTAACGAAAACACCATATATTTT. This encodes CASRPGPNENTIYF.

Points on this clone: The sample carries other DNA sequences with the same CDR3. The chain has TRBV30 and TRBJ1-6; TRBD1 aligns across 8 bases. V dropped 8 bases and J dropped 5; count of bases not matched to a gene: 8. The CDR3 spans 14 residues. Germline lookup yields CDR1 GTSNPN and CDR2 SVGIG (reference sequence). The CDR3 here is CAGRTGIDNSPLHF. CDR3 coding DNA: TGTGCCGGGCGGACAGGGATCGATAATTCACCCCTCCACTTT.

V gene TRBV10-3 combines with J gene TRBJ2-7; D perhaps matches TRBD2 (6 bases). V was shortened by 11 bases and J by 7 bases, with 24 bases between the two germline ends. The CDR3 is 14 amino acids. The V gene's germline CDR1 is ENHRY and CDR2 SYGVKD. CDR3 region: CAVVRDGSRGEQYF. The DNA of the CDR3 is TGTGCCGTCGTCCGGGACGGCAGCCGGGGGGAGCAGTACTTC.

The CDR3 DNA sequence: TGCGCCAGCAGAGGGGGACAGGGCTCCTATAATTCACCCCTCCACTTT. Translated: CASRGGQGSYNSPLHF. This chain joins TRBV5-1 and TRBJ1-6, with 9 bases matching TRBD1. V gave up 5 bases and J gave up 0 bases; unmatched junction bases: 3. This CDR3 spans 16 amino acids. Germline CDR1 and CDR2: SGHRS and YFSETQ.

V is TRBV28 and J is TRBJ1-1; D possibly corresponds to TRBD1 (5 bases). Germline V gives CDR1 MDHEN, CDR2 SYDVKM. Trimming removed 2 bases from V and 4 bases from J, with 11 bases in between. The CDR3 is 14 amino acids. CDR3: CASSLSAGPTEAFF. For the CDR3, the DNA is TGTGCCAGCAGTTTAAGTGCAGGGCCCACTGAAGCTTTCTTT.

J is TRBJ1-4 and V is TRBV7-3; a possible D gene is TRBD1 (5 bases). This CDR3 is 18 amino acids long. Between the trimmed V and J ends, which lost 2 bases and 8 bases, there was a span of 24 bases. Germline V gene sequence: CDR1 SGHTA, CDR2 FQGTGA. The chain's CDR3 is CASSLDRWGKGLREKLFF. CDR3 DNA sequence: TGTGCCAGCAGCTTAGACCGATGGGGAAAGGGACTAAGGGAAAAACTGTTTTTT.

The chain joins TRBV6-2 or TRBV6-3 to TRBJ1-2; the D is unclear. V was trimmed by 5 bases and J by 7 bases, leaving 14 bases between them. Looked up from germline, CDR1 is MNHEY and CDR2 is SVGEGT. The CDR3 length is 13 residues. CDR3 protein: CASSVLGIVGYTF. The CDR3 bases are TGTGCCAGCAGTGTCCTCGGTATTGTTGGCTACACCTTC.

The chain employs TRBV2 and TRBJ1-2, with D perhaps TRBD1 (5 bases). Germline CDR1 and CDR2: SNHLY and FYNNEI. The V end was cut by 6 bases, the J end by 2 bases, with 16 bases between. The CDR3 loop spans 15 amino acids. CDR3 DNA: TGTGCCAGCAGCGCCATCCGGGGGTCGAACTATGGCTACACCTTC. It codes for CASSAIRGSNYGYTF.

This clone came up once. The chain employs TRBV7-2 and TRBJ2-5, with 11 bases matching TRBD2. The V segment lost 3 bases and the J segment 5 bases; nucleotides outside the gene matches: 8. Germline CDR1 is SGHTA and CDR2 is FQGNSA. There are 16 residues in the CDR3. In DNA form, the CDR3 reads TGTGCCAGCAGCTTCATAGCGGGGGGGCTTGTGGAGACCCAGTACTTC. It specifies CASSFIAGGLVETQYF.

The rearrangement joins TRBV6-4 to TRBJ2-7; possibly TRBD1 for D (6 bases). The CDR3 has 15 residues. Germline lookup yields CDR1 MRHNA and CDR2 SNTAGT. V was trimmed by 3 bases and J by 4 bases, leaving 16 bases between them. In DNA form, the CDR3 reads TGTGCCAGCAGTGAGGGGTGGCCAGGGGCATACGAGCAGTACTTC. Protein sequence: CASSEGWPGAYEQYF.

This clone was observed once. V is TRBV2 and J is TRBJ2-1; D unresolved. The V end lost 1 base, the J end lost 0 bases, and 13 bases lay between the germline ends. CDR3 size: 17 residues. CDR1 is SNHLY, CDR2 FYNNEI, per germline. This chain's CDR3 is CASSEVPASYSYNEQFF. The CDR3, as DNA: TGTGCCAGCAGTGAAGTCCCCGCTAGTTACTCCTACAATGAGCAGTTCTTC.

This rearrangement joins TRBV25-1 to TRBJ1-2; no firm D call. The germline V gene has CDR1 MGHDK and CDR2 SYGVNS. V was pared by 2 bases and J by 6 bases, with 4 bases between. This CDR3 comprises 11 residues. DNA of the CDR3: TGTGCCAGCAGTGAAAGCAATGGCTACACCTTC. Translating it yields CASSESNGYTF.

The chain has TRBV2 and TRBJ1-2, with D unresolved. The CDR3 is 14 amino acids. V shed 9 bases and J shed 10 bases, with 24 bases lying between them. Germline V gives CDR1 SNHLY, CDR2 FYNNEI. CDR3 loop: CARKERGASFDYTF. CDR3 coding DNA: TGTGCCAGGAAAGAAAGAGGCGCCTCCTTCGACTACACCTTC. The variable domain in full, completed from reference TRBV2 and TRBJ1-2, reads EPEVTQTPSHQVTQMGQEVILRCVPISNHLYFYWYRQILGQKVEFLVSFYNNEISEKSEIFDDQFSVERPDGSNFTLKIRSTKLEDSAMYFCARKERGASFDYTFGSGTRLTVV.